This T cell receptor (beta chain) appears in the sequencing data of a study of cytotoxic CD8 clonotypes in ibrutinib-treated CLL. Study-wide results and limits: Shared public clonotypes were rare, and on treatment they either got smaller or stayed the same.

This CDR3 has 17 amino acids. Germline CDR1 SGHTA, CDR2 FQGNSA. J gave up 5 bases and V 6 bases, and 9 bases lay outside the gene matches. On this clone: Antigen: not known.

Sequencing used immunoSEQ multiplex PCR; TCRdb keeps in-frame clones, though not all of them. The table shows some 170,000 clones, with approximately 90% occurring only once. This TCR derives from a human donor with chronic lymphocytic leukemia. This rearrangement joins TRBV7-2 to TRBJ2-5; 16 bases agree with TRBD2. The material sequenced was PBMCs, taken at disease progression, from a patient treated with ibrutinib. CDR3 protein: CASRLGLAGGPGETQYF. DNA of the CDR3: TGTGCCAGCAGGTTGGGACTAGCGGGAGGGCCGGGGGAGACCCAGTACTTC.